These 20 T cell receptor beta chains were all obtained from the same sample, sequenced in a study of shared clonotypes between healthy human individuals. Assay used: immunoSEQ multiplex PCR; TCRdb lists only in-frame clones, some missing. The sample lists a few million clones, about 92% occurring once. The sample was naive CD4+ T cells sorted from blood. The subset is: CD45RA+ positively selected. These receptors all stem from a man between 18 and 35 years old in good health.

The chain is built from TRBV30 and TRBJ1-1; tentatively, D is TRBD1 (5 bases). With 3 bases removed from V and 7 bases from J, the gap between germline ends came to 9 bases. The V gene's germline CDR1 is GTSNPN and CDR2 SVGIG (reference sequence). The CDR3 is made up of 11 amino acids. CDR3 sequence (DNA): TGTGCCTGGAGACAGGTTGATGAAGCTTTCTTT. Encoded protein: CAWRQVDEAFF.

The CDR3 DNA reads TGCGCCAGCAGCCAAGGCTGGGACAGCCCCTACGAGCAGTACTTC. This translates into CASSQGWDSPYEQYF. The chain employs TRBV4-1 and TRBJ2-7, with 7 bases that match TRBD1. Germline V gene sequence: CDR1 MGHRA, CDR2 YSYEKL. The CDR3 extends over 15 amino acids. V gave up 1 base and J gave up 2 bases; unmatched junction bases: 5.

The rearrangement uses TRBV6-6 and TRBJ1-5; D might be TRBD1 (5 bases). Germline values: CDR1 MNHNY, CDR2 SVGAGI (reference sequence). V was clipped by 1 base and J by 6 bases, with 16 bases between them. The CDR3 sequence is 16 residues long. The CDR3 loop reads CASSYLGAGGGQPQHF. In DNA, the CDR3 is TGTGCCAGCAGTTACTTAGGTGCTGGGGGGGGTCAGCCCCAGCATTTT.

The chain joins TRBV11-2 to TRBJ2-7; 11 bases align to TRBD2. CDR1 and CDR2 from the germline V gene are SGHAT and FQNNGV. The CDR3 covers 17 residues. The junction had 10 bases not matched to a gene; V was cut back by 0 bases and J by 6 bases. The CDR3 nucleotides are TGTGCCAGCAGCTTAGATCAGAGTAGCGGGAGGGCGGGCGAGCAGTACTTC. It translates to CASSLDQSSGRAGEQYF.

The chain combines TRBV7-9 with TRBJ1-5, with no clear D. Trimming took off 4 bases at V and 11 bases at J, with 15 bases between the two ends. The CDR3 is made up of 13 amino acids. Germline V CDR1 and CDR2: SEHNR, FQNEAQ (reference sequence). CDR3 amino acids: CASSSQDPVAQHF. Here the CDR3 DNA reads TGTGCCAGCAGCTCGCAGGACCCCGTGGCCCAGCATTTT.

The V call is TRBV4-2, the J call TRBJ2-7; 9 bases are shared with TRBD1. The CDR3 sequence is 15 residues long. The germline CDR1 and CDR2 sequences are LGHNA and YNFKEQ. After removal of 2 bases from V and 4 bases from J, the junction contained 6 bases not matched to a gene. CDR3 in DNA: TGTGCCAGCAGCCAAAGTCGAGACAGGGGGTACGAGCAGTACTTC. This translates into CASSQSRDRGYEQYF.

The CDR3 sequence: CASSSPQGPNSPLHF. The CDR3 coding sequence is TGTGCCAGCAGCTCGCCACAGGGCCCCAATTCACCCCTCCACTTT. The chain combines TRBV7-9 with TRBJ1-6; D is possibly TRBD1 (6 bases). The CDR3 covers 15 residues. Germline loops: CDR1 SEHNR, CDR2 FQNEAQ (reference sequence). V lost 4 bases to trimming and J lost 7 bases, with 14 bases between them.

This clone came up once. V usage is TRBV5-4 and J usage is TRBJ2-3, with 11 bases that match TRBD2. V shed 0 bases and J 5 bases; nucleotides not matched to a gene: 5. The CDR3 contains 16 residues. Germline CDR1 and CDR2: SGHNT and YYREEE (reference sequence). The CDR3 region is CASSLGLAGGVDTQYF. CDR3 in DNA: TGTGCCAGCAGCTTGGGGCTAGCGGGAGGTGTAGATACGCAGTATTTT.

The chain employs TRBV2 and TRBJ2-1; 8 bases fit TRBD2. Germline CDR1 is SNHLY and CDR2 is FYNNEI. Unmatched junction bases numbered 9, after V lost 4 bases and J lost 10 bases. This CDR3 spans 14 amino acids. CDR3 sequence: CASSALAGPGEQFF. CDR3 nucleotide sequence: TGTGCCAGCAGTGCCCTAGCGGGCCCGGGGGAGCAGTTCTTC.

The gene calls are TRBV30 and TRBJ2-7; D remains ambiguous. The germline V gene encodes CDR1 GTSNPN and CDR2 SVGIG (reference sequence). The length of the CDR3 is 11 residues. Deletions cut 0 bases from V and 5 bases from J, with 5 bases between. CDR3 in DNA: TGTGCCTGGAGTGTAATAGACGAGCAGTACTTC. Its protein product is CAWSVIDEQYF.

The CDR3 sequence is CAWSVIRDFGSPLHF. The CDR3 coding sequence is TGTGCCTGGAGTGTAATACGGGATTTCGGTTCACCCCTCCACTTT. The V gene is TRBV30, the J gene TRBJ1-6; no clear D gene. The germline CDR1 and CDR2 sequences are GTSNPN and SVGIG (reference sequence). The CDR3 length is 15 residues. Deletions cut 0 bases from V and 9 bases from J, with 15 bases between.

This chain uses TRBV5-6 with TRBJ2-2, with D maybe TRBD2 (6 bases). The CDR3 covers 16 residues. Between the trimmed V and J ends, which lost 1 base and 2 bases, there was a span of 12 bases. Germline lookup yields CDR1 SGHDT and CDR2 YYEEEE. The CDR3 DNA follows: TGTGCCAGCAGCTTGCGACTTGGGACTAACACCGGGGAGCTGTTTTTT. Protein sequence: CASSLRLGTNTGELFF.

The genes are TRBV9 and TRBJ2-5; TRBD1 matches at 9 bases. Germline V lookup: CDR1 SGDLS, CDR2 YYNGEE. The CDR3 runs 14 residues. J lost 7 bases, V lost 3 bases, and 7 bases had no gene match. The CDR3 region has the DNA TGTGCCAGCAGCGCGACTACAGGGGGCGGGACCCAGTACTTC. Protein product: CASSATTGGGTQYF.

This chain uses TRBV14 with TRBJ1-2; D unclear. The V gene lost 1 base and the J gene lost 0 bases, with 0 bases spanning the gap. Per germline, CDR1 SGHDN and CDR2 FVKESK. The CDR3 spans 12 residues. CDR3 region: CASSQANYGYTF. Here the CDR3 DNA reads TGTGCCAGCAGCCAAGCTAACTATGGCTACACCTTC.

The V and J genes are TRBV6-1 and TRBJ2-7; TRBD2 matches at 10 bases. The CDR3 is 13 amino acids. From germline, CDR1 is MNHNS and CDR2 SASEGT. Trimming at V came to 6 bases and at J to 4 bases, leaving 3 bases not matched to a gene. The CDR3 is CASRERGGYEQYF. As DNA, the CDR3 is TGTGCCAGCAGGGAGCGGGGGGGATACGAGCAGTACTTC.

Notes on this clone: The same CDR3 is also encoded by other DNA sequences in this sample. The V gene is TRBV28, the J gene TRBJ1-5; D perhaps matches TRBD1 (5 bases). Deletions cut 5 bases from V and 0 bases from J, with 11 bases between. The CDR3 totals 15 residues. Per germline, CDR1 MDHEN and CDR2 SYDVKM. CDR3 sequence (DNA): TGTGCCAGCAGTCCAACAGGATATAGCAATCAGCCCCAGCATTTT. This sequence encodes CASSPTGYSNQPQHF.

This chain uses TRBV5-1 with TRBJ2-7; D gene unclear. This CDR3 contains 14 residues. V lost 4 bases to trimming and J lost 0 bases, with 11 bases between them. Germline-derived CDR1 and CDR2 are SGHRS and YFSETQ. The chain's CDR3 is CASSVAVASYEQYF. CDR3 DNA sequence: TGCGCCAGCAGCGTGGCCGTAGCCTCCTACGAGCAGTACTTC.

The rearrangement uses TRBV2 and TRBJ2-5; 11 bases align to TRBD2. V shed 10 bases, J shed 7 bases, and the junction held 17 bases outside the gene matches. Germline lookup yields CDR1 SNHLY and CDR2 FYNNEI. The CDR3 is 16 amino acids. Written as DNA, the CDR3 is TGTGCCACGACTCCCTCCCCAACTAGCGGGAGTGGGACCCAGTACTTC. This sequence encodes CATTPSPTSGSGTQYF.

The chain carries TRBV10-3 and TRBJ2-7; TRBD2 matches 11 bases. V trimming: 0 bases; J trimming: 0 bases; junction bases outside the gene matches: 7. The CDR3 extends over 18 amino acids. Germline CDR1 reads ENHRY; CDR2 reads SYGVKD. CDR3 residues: CAISESTSGGSFSYEQYF. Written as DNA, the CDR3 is TGTGCCATCAGTGAGTCCACTAGCGGGGGTTCATTCTCCTACGAGCAGTACTTC.

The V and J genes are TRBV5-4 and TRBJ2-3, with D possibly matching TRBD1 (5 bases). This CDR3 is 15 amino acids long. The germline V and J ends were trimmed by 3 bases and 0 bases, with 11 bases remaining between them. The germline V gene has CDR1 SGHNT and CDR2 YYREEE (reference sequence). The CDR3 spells CASSSQTESTDTQYF. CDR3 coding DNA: TGTGCCAGCAGCTCCCAGACAGAAAGCACAGATACGCAGTATTTT.